Presented here are 19 T cell receptor beta chains from one specimen sequenced in a study of T cell changes during pregnancy in multiple sclerosis (dated by TCRdb to about 2019). The library came from the immunoSEQ multiplex PCR assay. Here the immuneACCESS table is served through TCRdb, limited to in-frame sequences with V and J called. Missing clones are a known gap in these copies; in checked studies unresolved V genes cover under half, and the rest lacks a known reason. Here the sample has tens of thousands of clones; 94% occur a single time. The ten largest clones take up about 0.8% of the sample. This sample comprised peripheral blood, obtained in the third trimester of pregnancy. The receptors stem from a female donor with multiple sclerosis, enrolled in a pregnancy study.

The genes are TRBV19 and TRBJ1-1, with a weak D call TRBD1 (5 bases). Per germline, CDR1 LNHDA and CDR2 SQIVND (reference sequence). V dropped 3 bases and J dropped 5 bases, with 13 bases sitting between them. The CDR3 spans 14 residues. CDR3 DNA sequence: TGTGCCAGTAGTATGGGCAGGTCAGGGACTGAAGCTTTCTTT. It encodes CASSMGRSGTEAFF.

V gene TRBV28 combines with J gene TRBJ2-4; perhaps TRBD1 as D (5 bases). Per the germline V gene, CDR1 is MDHEN and CDR2 is SYDVKM. Trimming cost V 1 base and J 0 bases, with 7 bases left between them. The CDR3 length is 15 residues. Here the CDR3 DNA reads TGTGCCAGCAGTTTATTGGACACAGCCAAAAACATTCAGTACTTC. This codes for CASSLLDTAKNIQYF.

The V and J genes are TRBV29-1 and TRBJ1-2; no firm D call. Trimming left V 4 bases short and J 8 bases short, with 11 bases between. This CDR3 is built from 11 residues. The germline V gene encodes CDR1 SQVTM and CDR2 ANQGSEA. For the CDR3, the DNA is TGCAGCGTTGTCGGGTGGCAGGGCTACACCTTC. Its translation: CSVVGWQGYTF.

The chain employs TRBV6-6 and TRBJ1-1, with TRBD1 identical over 8 bases. The junction had 2 bases not matched to a gene; V was cut back by 4 bases and J by 1 base. The CDR3 consists of 14 residues. The V gene's germline CDR1 is MNHNY and CDR2 SVGAGI (reference sequence). The CDR3 region is CASSSQGANTEAFF. In DNA form, the CDR3 reads TGTGCCAGCAGTTCCCAGGGGGCGAACACTGAAGCTTTCTTT.

In its sample, this clone was seen once. This chain links TRBV28 with TRBJ1-5; 9 nucleotides align to TRBD1. From germline, CDR1 is MDHEN and CDR2 SYDVKM. The CDR3 has 18 residues. V shed 2 bases and J 5 bases; nucleotides not matched to a gene: 13. The CDR3 spells CASSLEPRTGVSDQPQHF. The DNA for the CDR3 is TGTGCCAGCAGTTTAGAGCCCCGGACAGGGGTCTCGGATCAGCCCCAGCATTTT. Drawing the rest from reference TRBV28 and TRBJ1-5, the complete variable domain is DVKVTQSSRYLVKRTGEKVFLECVQDMDHENMFWYRQDPGLGLRLIYFSYDVKMKEKGDIPEGYSVSREKKERFSLILESASTNQTSMYLCASSLEPRTGVSDQPQHFGDGTRLSIL.

The chain joins TRBV4-1 to TRBJ2-7; no reliable D call. CDR3 size: 15 residues. Germline CDR1 and CDR2: MGHRA and YSYEKL. Trimming removed 0 bases at V and 0 bases at J, with 9 bases between. The CDR3 here is CASSQDRADSYEQYF. The CDR3 DNA is TGCGCCAGCAGCCAAGATAGAGCCGACTCCTACGAGCAGTACTTC.

The CDR3 DNA follows: TGTGCCAGCAGCTTAGCTGGTCGGGCTAGCGGGAGGGGCGGGGCCTACAATGAGCAGTTCTTC. Translation gives CASSLAGRASGRGGAYNEQFF. The chain is built from TRBV13 and TRBJ2-1; TRBD2 aligns across 12 bases. V was clipped by 1 base and J by 2 bases; unmatched bases: 15. CDR3 size: 21 residues. Per germline, CDR1 PRHDT and CDR2 FYEKMQ (reference sequence). Full variable domain (remainder filled in from reference TRBV13 and TRBJ2-1): AAGVIQSPRHLIKEKRETATLKCYPIPRHDTVYWYQQGPGQDPQFLISFYEKMQSDKGSIPDRFSAQQFSDYHSELNMSSLELGDSALYFCASSLAGRASGRGGAYNEQFFGPGTRLTVL.

The V gene is TRBV7-9, the J gene TRBJ2-7; perhaps TRBD1 as D (7 bases). CDR3 size: 13 residues. Per germline, CDR1 SEHNR and CDR2 FQNEAQ (reference sequence). V was trimmed by 1 base and J by 6 bases, leaving 10 bases between them. CDR3 loop: CASSLGGTVEQYF. For the CDR3, the DNA is TGTGCCAGCAGCTTAGGCGGGACAGTCGAGCAGTACTTC.

The chain joins TRBV27 to TRBJ1-5; TRBD1 aligns across 9 bases. The J segment lost 6 bases and the V segment lost 5 bases, leaving 11 bases of the junction unmatched. Germline loops: CDR1 MNHEY, CDR2 SMNVEV (reference sequence). The CDR3 length is 16 residues. The CDR3: CASSPQGAIVGQPQHF. The CDR3, as DNA: TGTGCCAGCAGTCCACAGGGGGCGATCGTTGGTCAGCCCCAGCATTTT.

The J gene is TRBJ2-7, the V gene TRBV7-9; 8 bases are shared with TRBD1. There are 17 residues in the CDR3. V shed 2 bases, J shed 0 bases, and the junction held 9 bases outside the gene matches. The germline gives CDR1 SEHNR, CDR2 FQNEAQ (reference sequence). The CDR3 spells CASSLFPGQASSYEQYF. CDR3 nucleotide sequence: TGTGCCAGCAGCTTATTTCCGGGACAGGCGAGCTCCTACGAGCAGTACTTC. Complete variable domain (other parts from reference TRBV7-9 and TRBJ2-7): DTGVSQNPRHKITKRGQNVTFRCDPISEHNRLYWYRQTLGQGPEFLTYFQNEAQLEKSRLLSDRFSAERPKGSFSTLEIQRTEQGDSAMYLCASSLFPGQASSYEQYFGPGTRLTVT.

The chain is built from TRBV29-1 and TRBJ1-1; D is possibly TRBD1 (6 bases). Looked up from germline, CDR1 is SQVTM and CDR2 is ANQGSEA. There are 12 residues in the CDR3. The germline V and J ends were trimmed by 7 bases and 1 base, with 10 bases remaining between them. Here the CDR3 reads CSARGGNTEAFF. For the CDR3, the DNA is TGCAGCGCCCGAGGGGGGAACACTGAAGCTTTCTTT.

Here the CDR3 reads CASSPTGSRARYNEQFF. DNA for the CDR3: TGTGCCAGCAGCCCGACAGGGTCGCGGGCCCGCTACAATGAGCAGTTCTTC. V is TRBV7-2 and J is TRBJ2-1, with 7 bases matching TRBD1. Germline values: CDR1 SGHTA, CDR2 FQGNSA. The CDR3 runs to 17 residues. V shed 5 bases, J shed 3 bases, and the junction held 13 bases outside the gene matches.

The chain has TRBV19 and TRBJ2-5, with D hard to call. Germline CDR1 is LNHDA and CDR2 is SQIVND (reference sequence). The CDR3 loop spans 12 amino acids. The V end lost 5 bases, the J end lost 7 bases, and 11 bases lay between the germline ends. This CDR3 is CASSATPRTQYF. The DNA for the CDR3 is TGTGCCAGTAGTGCGACCCCTAGGACCCAGTACTTC.

The J gene is TRBJ2-7, the V gene TRBV30; 9 bases align to TRBD1. Germline CDR1 is GTSNPN and CDR2 is SVGIG (reference sequence). The J segment lost 6 bases and the V segment lost 3 bases, leaving 9 bases of the junction unmatched. The CDR3 consists of 14 residues. The CDR3 sequence: CAWSSGTGNFEQYF. The CDR3 DNA reads as TGTGCCTGGAGCTCCGGGACAGGGAATTTCGAGCAGTACTTC.

V and J are TRBV7-6 and TRBJ2-7; TRBD1 matches 7 bases. V was clipped by 5 bases and J by 2 bases; unmatched bases: 6. The germline CDR1 and CDR2 sequences are SGHVS and FNYEAQ. The CDR3 runs to 14 residues. CDR3: CASSARQGTYEQYF. CDR3 DNA sequence: TGTGCCAGCAGCGCCAGACAGGGAACCTACGAGCAGTACTTC. The full variable domain, rest sourced from reference TRBV7-6 and TRBJ2-7, is GAGVSQSPRYKVTKRGQDVALRCDPISGHVSLYWYRQALGQGPEFLTYFNYEAQQDKSGLPNDRFSAERPEGSISTLTIQRTEQRDSAMYRCASSARQGTYEQYFGPGTRLTVT.

This clone was picked up a small number of times. CDR3 in DNA: TGTGCCAGCAGGCTGACAGGCGCGAATTCACCCCTCCACTTT. Translated, it gives CASRLTGANSPLHF. The rearrangement joins TRBV25-1 to TRBJ1-6; the D gene is possibly TRBD1 (6 bases). Trimming cost V 6 bases and J 7 bases, with 13 bases left between them. The CDR3 length is 14 residues. CDR1 and CDR2 (germline): MGHDK, SYGVNS.

V is TRBV2 and J is TRBJ1-5, with D maybe TRBD1 (6 bases). Trimming stripped 3 bases from V and 3 bases from J, with 9 bases between. Per germline, CDR1 SNHLY and CDR2 FYNNEI. This CDR3 comprises 14 residues. For the CDR3, the DNA is TGTGCCAGCAGTGACAGGGGATTCAATCAGCCCCAGCATTTT. This encodes CASSDRGFNQPQHF.

This rearrangement joins TRBV11-2 to TRBJ1-1, with D unresolved. The germline V gene has CDR1 SGHAT and CDR2 FQNNGV. This CDR3 spans 13 amino acids. The V gene lost 5 bases and the J gene lost 5 bases, with 12 bases spanning the gap. CDR3 in amino acids: CASSLSGETEAFF. In DNA, the CDR3 is TGTGCCAGCAGCCTGAGCGGGGAAACTGAAGCTTTCTTT.

V is TRBV11-3 and J is TRBJ2-4; 7 positions agree with TRBD1. The CDR3 is 14 residues long. V dropped 5 bases and J dropped 4; count of bases not matched to a gene: 5. From germline, CDR1 is SGHNT and CDR2 YENEEA. The chain's CDR3 is CASSPGQTKNIQYF. CDR3 bases: TGTGCCAGCAGCCCGGGACAGACGAAAAACATTCAGTACTTC.